This TCR beta chain was observed in a study of blood T cell repertoires in COVID-19. Study at large: Sites across the United States, Italy and Spain contributed samples from acute and convalescent COVID-19. PBMCs, B-cell-depleted T cells, or T cells were the source of the cDNA or gDNA that made up the material.

In the authors' methods: Amplification of reference gene primers provided the estimated nucleated cell counts. The data were produced by immunoSEQ multiplex PCR, yet TCRdb's version contains in-frame clones alone and is incomplete. Clonal size and the V and J genes are those of that table, whereas D and trimming came from the DNA. The data hold around 240,000 clones, with around 85% observed a single time. The CDR3 contains 14 residues. Germline values: CDR1 LGHDT, CDR2 YNNKEL (reference sequence). Germline trimming cut 3 bases from V and 3 bases from J; bases unmatched to any gene: 5. Sequences were obtained from peripheral blood. This clonotype was sampled from a woman in her thirties who had recovered from COVID-19. V is TRBV3-1 (or the pseudogene TRBV3-2) and J is TRBJ2-7; TRBD1 aligns across 7 bases. CDR3: CASSHGTASYEQYF. The CDR3 DNA reads as TGTGCCAGCAGCCACGGGACAGCTAGCTACGAGCAGTACTTC.